This entry is about one TCR beta chain. Its antigen is not known. A read error may account for a junction end that differs from germline. Primed by a sample-barcoded 5' primer and a J-beta primer mix, a second PCR proceeded for about 6 to 12 cycles. TCRdb passed the 5' RACE reads through MiXCR, listing each CDR3 protein once. Among about 640,000 distinct CDR3 sequences listed, around three fifths were seen once. The data are from a study of blood T cells in healthy people across ages. Findings and limits, study-wide: When set beside aged donors, long-lived donors presented more naive CD4+ cells and higher diversity. Roughly linear age-related decline in beta diversity appeared, significant by age 40.

The sequence came from a man in his 60s in good health. Sequencing used blood.

The CDR3 loop is CASSIAGGRTEAFF. CDR3 in DNA: TGTGCCAGCAGCATAGCAGGGGGCCGCACTGAAGCTTTCTTT. This chain uses TRBV7-2 with TRBJ1-1; 8 bases line up with TRBD1. From germline, CDR1 is SGHTA and CDR2 FQGNSA. The CDR3 length is 14 residues.